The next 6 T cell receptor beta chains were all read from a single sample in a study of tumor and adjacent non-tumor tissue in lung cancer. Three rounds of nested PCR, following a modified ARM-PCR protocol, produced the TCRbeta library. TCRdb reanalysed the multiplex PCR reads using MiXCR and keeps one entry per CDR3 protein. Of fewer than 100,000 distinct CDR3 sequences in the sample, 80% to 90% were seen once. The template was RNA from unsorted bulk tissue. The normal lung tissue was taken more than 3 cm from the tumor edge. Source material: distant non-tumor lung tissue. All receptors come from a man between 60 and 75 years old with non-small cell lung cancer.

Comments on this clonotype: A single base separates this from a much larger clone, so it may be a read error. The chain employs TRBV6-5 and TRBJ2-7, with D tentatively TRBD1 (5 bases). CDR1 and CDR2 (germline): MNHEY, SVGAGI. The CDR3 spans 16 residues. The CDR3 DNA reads TGTGCCAGCAGCCTGGCCGCCTCAGGGTCATCCTACAAGCAGTACTTC. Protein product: CASSLAASGSSYKQYF.

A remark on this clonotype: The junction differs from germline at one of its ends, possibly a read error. CDR3 region: CTSSPRQRPPLHF. CDR3 DNA sequence: TGTACCAGCAGCCCCCGACAGCGCCCACCCCTCCACTTT. The chain employs TRBV6-5 and TRBJ1-6; maybe TRBD1 (5 bases). Germline-derived CDR1 and CDR2 are MNHEY and SVGAGI. This CDR3 comprises 13 residues.

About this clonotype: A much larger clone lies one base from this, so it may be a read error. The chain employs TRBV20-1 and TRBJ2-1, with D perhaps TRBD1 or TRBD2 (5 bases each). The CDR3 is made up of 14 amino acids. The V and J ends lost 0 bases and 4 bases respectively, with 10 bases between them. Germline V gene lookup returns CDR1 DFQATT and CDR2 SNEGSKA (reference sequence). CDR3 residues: CSARELEGYNEQFF. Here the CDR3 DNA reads TGCAGTGCTAGAGAGCTAGAGGGGTACAATGAGCAGTTCTTC.

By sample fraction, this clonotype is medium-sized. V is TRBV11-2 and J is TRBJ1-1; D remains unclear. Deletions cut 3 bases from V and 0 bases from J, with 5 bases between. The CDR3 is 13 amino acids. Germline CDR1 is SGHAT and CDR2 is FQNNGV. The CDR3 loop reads CASSLDLNTEAFF. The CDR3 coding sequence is TGTGCCAGCAGCTTGGATCTGAACACTGAAGCTTTCTTT.

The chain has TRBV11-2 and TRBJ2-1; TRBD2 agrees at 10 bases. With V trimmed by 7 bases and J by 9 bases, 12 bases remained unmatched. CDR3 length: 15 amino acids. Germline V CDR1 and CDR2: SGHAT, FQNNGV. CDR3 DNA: TGTGCCAGCAACCTTTCTAGCGGGAGCTTAGCTGAGCAGTTCTTC. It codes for CASNLSSGSLAEQFF.

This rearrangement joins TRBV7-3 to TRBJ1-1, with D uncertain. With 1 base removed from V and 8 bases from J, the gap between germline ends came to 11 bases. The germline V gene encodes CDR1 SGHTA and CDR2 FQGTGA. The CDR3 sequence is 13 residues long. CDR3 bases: TGTGCCAGCAGCTTAAATGCCCGGGGAGAAGCTTTCTTT. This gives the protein CASSLNARGEAFF.